The present entry profiles one T cell receptor (beta chain) with its context. The sample originates from a study of OX40 agonist ivuxolimab in advanced cancers. Using immunoSEQ multiplex PCR, the repertoire was profiled, and TCRdb retains in-frame clones only, with some absent. Among about 44,000 clones, 80% were seen once, and the ten largest hold about 5.5%. The V gene lost 6 bases and the J gene lost 0 bases, with 14 bases spanning the gap. Germline V lookup: CDR1 SGHRS, CDR2 YFSETQ. The CDR3 contains 15 residues. Source: CD4+ or CD8+ T cells sorted from blood, taken in a trial of the OX40 agonist ivuxolimab. The V gene is TRBV5-1, the J gene TRBJ2-3; possibly TRBD2 for D (6 bases). This clonotype was sampled from an adult with an advanced solid tumor such as melanoma, head and neck, liver or kidney cancer. The CDR3 bases are TGCGCCAGCAAAATCCGGGGGTATAGCACAGATACGCAGTATTTT. It is translated as CASKIRGYSTDTQYF.